Listed here are 31 T cell receptor beta chains from one sample, sequenced in a study of T cells after yellow fever vaccination. Each CDR3 protein gets one entry after TCRdb re-called the 5' RACE reads with MiXCR. The table shows approximately 58,000 distinct CDR3 sequences, with approximately 5.5% occurring only once. The starting material was PBMCs, either bulk or a sorted T-cell subset (CD4+, CD8+, memory, or dextramer-sorted; not recorded which), obtained on the day of the yellow fever booster vaccination. These receptors originate from a man between 18 and 35 years old who received the YFV17D yellow fever vaccine.

This clonotype was seen a few times. The chain couples TRBV6-5 to TRBJ1-5; D is possibly TRBD1 (5 bases). The germline CDR1 and CDR2 sequences are MNHEY and SVGAGI. The CDR3 length is 14 residues. The ends were cut back, 0 bases at V and 7 bases at J, with 10 bases in the middle. The CDR3 is CASSYSGGGQPQHF. CDR3 nucleotides: TGTGCCAGCAGTTACTCGGGGGGGGGGCAGCCCCAGCATTTT.

This clonotype was seen a handful of times. This sequence joins TRBV3-1 and TRBJ2-2; 8 positions match TRBD1. This CDR3 is built from 15 residues. The ends lost 1 base at V and 6 bases at J; junction bases unmatched: 4. Germline CDR1 is LGHDT and CDR2 is YNNKEL (reference sequence). The CDR3 sequence is CASSQARGLAGELFF. The CDR3, as DNA: TGTGCCAGCAGCCAAGCCAGGGGGCTGGCCGGGGAGCTGTTTTTT.

This clonotype came up many times. The rearrangement uses TRBV5-1 and TRBJ2-3; 9 bases agree with TRBD2. The V gene's germline CDR1 is SGHRS and CDR2 YFSETQ. The trim removed 0 bases at V and 6 bases at J, leaving 5 bases unmatched. There are 15 residues in the CDR3. CDR3 protein: CASSLAGGGADTQYF. CDR3 DNA: TGCGCCAGCAGCTTGGCTGGCGGGGGGGCGGATACGCAGTATTTT. Full variable domain (outside the CDR3, taken from reference TRBV5-1 and TRBJ2-3): KAGVTQTPRYLIKTRGQQVTLSCSPISGHRSVSWYQQTPGQGLQFLFEYFSETQRNKGNFPGRFSGRQFSNSRSEMNVSTLELGDSALYLCASSLAGGGADTQYFGPGTRLTVL.

The J gene is TRBJ2-1, the V gene TRBV6-5; D gene ambiguous. The CDR3 runs to 13 residues. Trimming removed 6 bases from V and 7 bases from J, with 13 bases in between. CDR1 MNHEY and CDR2 SVGAGI come from the germline V gene. The CDR3 spells CASRWVNANEQFF. In nucleotides, the CDR3 is TGTGCCAGCAGGTGGGTCAACGCGAATGAGCAGTTCTTC.

In its sample, this clonotype was seen many times. This chain connects TRBV6-5 to TRBJ1-6, with D possibly matching TRBD1 (5 bases). Per the germline V gene, CDR1 is MNHEY and CDR2 is SVGAGI. V lost 0 bases to trimming and J lost 8 bases, with 11 bases between them. This CDR3 region has 15 residues. CDR3 nucleotides: TGTGCCAGCAGTTACTCGGGGGAGAAGGATTCACCCCTCCACTTT. The encoded protein is CASSYSGEKDSPLHF.

This clonotype was counted only a few times. This rearrangement joins TRBV20-1 to TRBJ1-4; 9 nucleotides line up with TRBD1. CDR1 and CDR2 (germline): DFQATT, SNEGSKA (reference sequence). The V gene end was trimmed by 3 bases and the J gene end by 4 bases; junction bases not matched to a gene: 3. This CDR3 has 14 residues. CDR3 region: CSARDRGGNEKLFF. DNA for the CDR3: TGCAGTGCTAGGGACAGGGGAGGTAATGAAAAACTGTTTTTT.

This clonotype occurred many times. This rearrangement joins TRBV4-3 to TRBJ2-2, with D perhaps TRBD2 (5 bases). This CDR3 spans 16 amino acids. V was shortened by 2 bases and J by 1 base, with 11 bases between the two germline ends. Germline CDR1 LGHNA, CDR2 YSLEER. The CDR3: CASSQTVTRNTGELFF. The DNA of the CDR3 is TGCGCCAGCAGCCAAACAGTTACTAGGAACACCGGGGAGCTGTTTTTT.

This clonotype has at least ten counts. The chain couples TRBV5-1 to TRBJ2-3, with 8 bases lining up with TRBD1. Germline V gives CDR1 SGHRS, CDR2 YFSETQ. Germline trimming cut 4 bases from V and 1 base from J; bases unmatched to any gene: 5. The CDR3 covers 15 residues. The CDR3 nucleotides read TGCGCCAGCAGCGTGACAGGGGAAGGCACAGATACGCAGTATTTT. This sequence encodes CASSVTGEGTDTQYF.

This clonotype has more than one count but fewer than ten. The chain couples TRBV2 to TRBJ1-6; D might be TRBD1 (5 bases). Trimming stripped 8 bases from V and 10 bases from J, with 21 bases between. Germline CDR1 reads SNHLY; CDR2 reads FYNNEI. CDR3 length equals 15 residues. The CDR3 DNA reads as TGTGCCAGCCTGCTCGACAGTCGGAGGCGCTCACCCCTCCACTTT. Translation: CASLLDSRRRSPLHF.

At least ten counts were recorded for this clonotype. V and J are TRBV7-9 and TRBJ2-3; TRBD1 aligns across 12 bases. Germline loops: CDR1 SEHNR, CDR2 FQNEAQ (reference sequence). Trimming removed 4 bases from V and 4 bases from J; junction bases left unmatched: 6. There are 16 residues in the CDR3. The CDR3, as DNA: TGTGCCAGCAGCTCTTTGGGACAGGGGGCCCCAGATACGCAGTATTTT. Translated, it gives CASSSLGQGAPDTQYF.

This clonotype was counted at least ten times. The chain recombines TRBV7-8 with TRBJ1-6, with 7 bases that match TRBD1. Germline V gives CDR1 SGHVS, CDR2 FQNEAQ. This CDR3 has 13 amino acids. The J segment lost 8 bases and the V segment lost 5 bases, leaving 3 bases of the junction unmatched. The CDR3 region has the DNA TGTGCCAGCAGCCCGCAGGGGGATTCACCCCTCCACTTT. Translated, it gives CASSPQGDSPLHF.

The chain links TRBV10-2 to TRBJ2-7; D not certain. The CDR3 length is 12 residues. V was pared by 4 bases and J by 4 bases, with 8 bases between. From germline, CDR1 is WSHSY and CDR2 SAAADI. The CDR3 loop reads CASSGSSYEQYF. The CDR3 nucleotides read TGCGCCAGCAGTGGATCTTCTTACGAGCAGTACTTC.

The V call is TRBV10-3, the J call TRBJ2-3; D gene uncertain. CDR1 is ENHRY and CDR2 is SYGVKD in the germline V gene. V was shortened by 2 bases and J by 3 bases, with 12 bases between the two germline ends. The CDR3 sequence is 15 residues long. The CDR3 coding sequence is TGTGCCATCAGTGAGGCAGTCCCTATTACAGATACGCAGTATTTT. This sequence encodes CAISEAVPITDTQYF.

This clonotype has a handful of counts. The CDR3 region is CASSSDSVPYEQYF. The CDR3 nucleotides read TGTGCCAGCAGCTCGGACTCCGTTCCCTACGAGCAGTACTTC. The gene calls are TRBV7-9 and TRBJ2-7; possibly TRBD2 for D (5 bases). There are 14 residues in the CDR3. The germline CDR1 and CDR2 sequences are SEHNR and FQNEAQ (reference sequence). Trimming took 4 bases from V and 2 from J, leaving 12 bases between them.

The V and J genes are TRBV3-1 and TRBJ2-5; D is possibly TRBD1 (6 bases). Germline lookup yields CDR1 LGHDT and CDR2 YNNKEL (reference sequence). The CDR3 is 15 residues long. The V end was cut by 1 base, the J end by 3 bases, with 12 bases between. CDR3 coding DNA: TGTGCCAGCAGCCAAGTATGGGGGCCGGAAGAGACCCAGTACTTC. Translated, it gives CASSQVWGPEETQYF.

This clonotype was seen ten or more times. This chain joins TRBV2 and TRBJ2-3, with D possibly matching TRBD2 (5 bases). The ends were cut back, 3 bases at V and 2 bases at J, with 9 bases in the middle. Germline V gives CDR1 SNHLY, CDR2 FYNNEI. This CDR3 contains 14 residues. CDR3 protein: CASSDERSTDTQYF. CDR3 nucleotide sequence: TGTGCCAGCAGTGACGAGCGGTCCACAGATACGCAGTATTTT.

V and J are TRBV9 and TRBJ2-3; unclear D gene. V lost 0 bases and J lost 2, with 7 bases in between. The CDR3 has 14 residues. The germline V gene has CDR1 SGDLS and CDR2 YYNGEE. CDR3 protein: CASSVDGSTDTQYF. DNA of the CDR3: TGTGCCAGCAGCGTAGATGGATCCACAGATACGCAGTATTTT. Variable domain in full (rest from reference TRBV9 and TRBJ2-3): DSGVTQTPKHLITATGQRVTLRCSPRSGDLSVYWYQQSLDQGLQFLIQYYNGEERAKGNILERFSAQQFPDLHSELNLSSLELGDSALYFCASSVDGSTDTQYFGPGTRLTVL.

This clonotype was observed many times. V is TRBV4-1 and J is TRBJ1-2; D is undetermined. This CDR3 has 13 amino acids. Trimming stripped 0 bases from V and 4 bases from J, with 6 bases between. The germline V gene encodes CDR1 MGHRA and CDR2 YSYEKL. DNA for the CDR3: TGCGCCAGCAGCCAAGAGGCTCCCTATGGCTACACCTTC. Its protein product is CASSQEAPYGYTF.

This CDR3 reads CASSSTQGPGTDTQYF. As DNA, the CDR3 is TGCGCCAGCAGCTCGACGCAGGGGCCTGGGACAGATACGCAGTATTTT. J is TRBJ2-3 and V is TRBV5-1, with D perhaps TRBD1 (6 bases). V was shortened by 3 bases and J by 3 bases, with 17 bases between the two germline ends. The CDR3 contains 16 residues. Germline-derived CDR1 and CDR2 are SGHRS and YFSETQ.

This clonotype was observed many times. This chain links TRBV7-9 with TRBJ2-5; tentatively, D is TRBD1 or TRBD2 (5 bases each). The CDR3 runs to 16 residues. Germline V gene sequence: CDR1 SEHNR, CDR2 FQNEAQ (reference sequence). With 1 base removed from V and 0 bases from J, the gap between germline ends came to 12 bases. This chain's CDR3 is CASSLELGTYQETQYF. CDR3 nucleotides: TGTGCCAGCAGCTTAGAACTCGGGACCTACCAAGAGACCCAGTACTTC.

The table lists this clonotype with many counts. This sequence joins TRBV4-1 and TRBJ2-7; D may be TRBD1 (5 bases). The CDR3 contains 15 residues. With 5 bases removed from V and 4 bases from J, the gap between germline ends came to 18 bases. The germline gives CDR1 MGHRA, CDR2 YSYEKL. The CDR3 sequence: CASSFFPRDGYEQYF. Here the CDR3 DNA reads TGCGCCAGCAGCTTTTTTCCCAGGGATGGGTACGAGCAGTACTTC.

In its sample, this clonotype was seen many times. The chain is built from TRBV12-3 or TRBV12-4 and TRBJ1-2; TRBD1 matches 7 bases. The length of the CDR3 is 13 residues. Losses at the gene ends were 5 bases for V and 6 bases for J; bases not matched to a gene: 6. DNA of the CDR3: TGTGCCAGCAGTACCCAGGGGGTTGATGGCTACACCTTC. Amino acids: CASSTQGVDGYTF.

There are many counts of this clonotype. This chain joins TRBV4-2 and TRBJ2-5, with 11 bases matching TRBD2. CDR1 and CDR2 (germline): LGHNA, YNFKEQ. This CDR3 comprises 14 residues. After removal of 8 bases from V and 4 bases from J, the junction contained 6 bases not matched to a gene. The CDR3 is CASGVAGGRETQYF. The CDR3 coding sequence is TGTGCCAGCGGTGTAGCGGGGGGGCGAGAGACCCAGTACTTC.

The V gene is TRBV6-6, the J gene TRBJ2-7; maybe TRBD2 (5 bases). V shed 5 bases and J shed 7 bases, with 18 bases lying between them. CDR1 is MNHNY and CDR2 is SVGAGI in the germline V gene (reference sequence). The CDR3 is 14 amino acids. The CDR3 DNA reads TGTGCCAGCAGTCGCGGGTCTCTCGGTGGGGAGCAGTACTTC. Translated: CASSRGSLGGEQYF.

There are many counts of this clonotype. The J gene is TRBJ1-1, the V gene TRBV12-3 or TRBV12-4; possibly TRBD1 for D (5 bases). The CDR3 is made up of 13 amino acids. V lost 7 bases and J lost 1, with 10 bases in between. CDR3 loop: CASIGARNTEAFF. CDR3 sequence (DNA): TGTGCCAGCATAGGGGCGCGGAACACTGAAGCTTTCTTT.

The chain's CDR3 is CASSVVGDYGYTF. The CDR3 nucleotides read TGTGCCAGCAGCGTTGTAGGGGACTATGGCTACACCTTC. V and J are TRBV3-1 and TRBJ1-2; the D gene is possibly TRBD1 (5 bases). Germline assignment: CDR1 LGHDT and CDR2 YNNKEL (reference sequence). Trimming took 5 bases from V and 3 from J, leaving 10 bases between them. The CDR3 has 13 amino acids.

The sample holds many counts of this clonotype. The chain uses TRBV12-3 or TRBV12-4 and TRBJ1-1; D gene unclear. CDR3 size: 11 residues. Trimming took 3 bases from V and 4 from J, leaving 3 bases between them. This chain's CDR3 is CASSFGTEAFF. The CDR3 DNA follows: TGTGCCAGCAGTTTCGGCACTGAAGCTTTCTTT.

This clonotype was counted ten times or more. The genes are TRBV7-8 and TRBJ1-4; 8 bases fit TRBD1. V trimming: 5 bases; J trimming: 0 bases; junction bases outside the gene matches: 5. This CDR3 region has 16 residues. CDR1 and CDR2 from the germline V gene are SGHVS and FQNEAQ. The CDR3 bases are TGTGCCAGCAGCATCGGACAGGGAACAACTAATGAAAAACTGTTTTTT. Encoded protein: CASSIGQGTTNEKLFF.

This clonotype was detected only a few times. V is TRBV24-1 and J is TRBJ2-2; 10 bases match TRBD1. CDR1 and CDR2 from the germline V gene are KGHDR and SFDVKD. The CDR3 covers 15 residues. Unmatched junction bases numbered 6, after V lost 7 bases and J lost 5 bases. The DNA for the CDR3 is TGTGCCACCAGATCGACAGGGGGCGAAACCGGGGAGCTGTTTTTT. It is translated as CATRSTGGETGELFF.

This clonotype was seen a few times. The V gene is TRBV3-1, the J gene TRBJ2-7; D unclear. From germline, CDR1 is LGHDT and CDR2 YNNKEL (reference sequence). This CDR3 spans 12 amino acids. The V end was cut by 2 bases, the J end by 4 bases, with 6 bases between. CDR3 DNA: TGTGCCAGCAGCCAATCGGGTTACGAGCAGTACTTC. Its protein product is CASSQSGYEQYF.

This clonotype was counted ten times or more. V gene TRBV7-9 combines with J gene TRBJ2-7, with D possibly matching TRBD1 (6 bases). This CDR3 contains 15 residues. V dropped 5 bases and J dropped 2 bases, with 16 bases sitting between them. The germline CDR1 and CDR2 sequences are SEHNR and FQNEAQ (reference sequence). The CDR3 sequence is CASSNTGTLPYEQYV. CDR3 bases: TGTGCCAGCAGCAACACCGGGACACTTCCCTACGAGCAGTACGTC.